This section outlines one T cell receptor beta chain sequence together with its context. The table lists this clone with a few counts. The antigen it recognizes is unknown. It has no much larger one-base neighbor in the sample; base qualities were not kept. Each donor gave one peripheral blood draw, approximately 0.11 L on average, collected into heparinised tubes. Using a panel that included CD45RO, CCR7, CD25, CD127, CD95 and CD27, naive, central memory, regulatory and stem cell-like memory CD4+ T cells were sorted on a BD FACSAria II. A purity above 95% was achieved for all sorted populations. PBMCs were separated immediately by Lymphoprep density gradient centrifugation and were stained directly, without being cultured. To minimize batch effects, samples were stained and sorted in pairs, one healthy donor with one patient per experiment. The data stem from a study of beta chain features in type 1 diabetes (dated by TCRdb to the late 2010s). Regarding the study in general: Mean age, gender distribution, total cell number and subset yield did not differ between patients and healthy donors. Across all samples, 107,917,701 sorted cells were examined, and cell number per subset correlated strongly with RNA yield. In the study, recently diagnosed type 1 diabetes patients and matched healthy donors were compared on the TCRB repertoires of their sorted circulating CD4+ T cell subsets. Naive and central memory subsets were obtained from all 30 or so donors, but regulatory and stem cell-like memory subsets were isolated from only 8 patients and roughly 8 healthy donors. Study-level results and caveats: Because small numbers of individuals were included in the HLA sub-analyses, any influence of HLA type on TCRB rearrangement was left unresolved. Fewer insertions and more nucleotide deletions at VDJ recombination sites were observed in patients with type 1 diabetes, implying thymic rearrangement abnormalities. A moderate but significant shortening of TCRB CDR3 length was observed in type 1 diabetes patients in all four CD4+ subsets. Because cDNA was sequenced instead of genomic DNA, activated cells with high expression could be over-represented, although the groups did not differ in activation or CD3 levels. Naive, central memory and regulatory TCRB repertoires appeared to be more similar among patients than among healthy donors. PCR may preferentially amplify shorter templates, but because patient and control samples were amplified and corrected together, any resulting skew would affect both groups equally.

There are 12 amino acids in the CDR3, from cysteine to phenylalanine inclusive. Of the read, only the CDR3 DNA is kept; its 36 bases are in frame from base 1. V is clipped by 3 bases and J by 9 bases, and the sequence between their germline boundaries is 10 bases long. The germline V gene (reference sequence) yields SGHNT for CDR1 and YYREEE for CDR2. The entire isolated RNA was reverse transcribed using the High Capacity cDNA Reverse Transcription Kit, and thus expressed TCRB transcripts were sequenced. Naive, central memory and regulatory T cell samples underwent deep immunoSEQ sequencing, averaging around 4 million total reads per sample. Sorted cells were lysed in RLT buffer, and RNA was extracted using DNase-treated RNeasy Micro or Mini kits according to cell number. To prevent cross-contamination, each cell subset was processed individually, whereas patient and healthy donor samples were processed jointly. TCRB sequences were amplified from cDNA with the immunoSEQ multiplex PCR, producing 87-bp fragments spanning the CDR3 region. Amplicons were sequenced on the Illumina HiSeq platform. Per the authors' processing: PCR bias was computationally corrected using synthetic template baselines, reads within Hamming distance 2 were collapsed, and singletons that could not be merged were discarded. Reads were aligned against IMGT to assign V, D and J genes, CDR3 length and insertions or deletions at six rearrangement sites. Clonotype counts were normalized to sorted cell number within each subset before computing true diversity and Gini coefficients with the tcR R package. The overlap coefficient, calculated on TCRB nucleotide sequences, was used to quantify repertoire sharing. As a proxy for the pre-selection repertoire, out-of-frame TCRB sequences from naive cells were analyzed. This is the immuneACCESS table as TCRdb keeps it, with only in-frame sequences that have V and J called. A part of the clones is gone; compared with another copy, unresolved V genes explain less than half, and the rest is unexplained. V, J and clone size are those of that table, while D and trimming were read from the DNA. This sample comprises about 660,000 clones, 11% to 15% of them detected only once. The ten largest make up roughly 0.04% of the sample.

Sequenced: naive CD4+ T cells from blood. What the cell subset or site label conveys for this sample: true naive CD4+ T cells. The sequence links TRBV5-4 to TRBJ2-1, with no D gene named confidently. This TCR derives from a man younger than 35 with type 1 diabetes. The DNA is as follows: TGTGCCAGCAGCTCCACCGAGAGTGAGCAGTTCTTC. Its protein is CASSSTESEQFF.